This TCR beta chain was retrieved from a study of chemoradiotherapy in HPV16-positive cancers. Points from the study as a whole: HPV-specific T cells were functionally defined from only two HPV16-positive patients.

A note on this clone: The target antigen is unknown.

The V gene's germline CDR1 is SGHTA and CDR2 FQGNSA. The CDR3 spans 14 residues. Method: immunoSEQ multiplex PCR; TCRdb's copy keeps in-frame clones and lacks some. The sample has 4,000 to 6,000 clones, around 72% seen once; the top ten hold more than 4%. The chain carries TRBV7-2 and TRBJ2-5; possibly TRBD1 for D (6 bases). The assigned J gene may be wrong: the sequence end matches TRBJ2-7 better. The origin of this receptor is a human donor with HPV-associated anogenital cancer. The starting material was tumor tissue, obtained from a patient who underwent chemoradiotherapy. The CDR3: CASSPHQGQNEQYF. The CDR3 bases are TGTGCCAGCAGCCCACACCAGGGACAAAACGAGCAGTACTTC.